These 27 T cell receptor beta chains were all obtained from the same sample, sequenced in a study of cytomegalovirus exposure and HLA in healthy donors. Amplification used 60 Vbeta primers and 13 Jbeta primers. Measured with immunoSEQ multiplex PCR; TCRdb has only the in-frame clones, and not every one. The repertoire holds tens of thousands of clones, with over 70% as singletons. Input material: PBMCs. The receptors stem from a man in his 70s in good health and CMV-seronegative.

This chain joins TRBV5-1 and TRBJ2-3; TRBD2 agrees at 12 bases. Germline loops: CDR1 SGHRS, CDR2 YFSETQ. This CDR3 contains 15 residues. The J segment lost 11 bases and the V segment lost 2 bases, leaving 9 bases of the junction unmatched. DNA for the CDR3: TGCGCCAGCAGCTTTGCGACTAGCGGGAGTGGTAGGCAGTATTTT. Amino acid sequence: CASSFATSGSGRQYF.

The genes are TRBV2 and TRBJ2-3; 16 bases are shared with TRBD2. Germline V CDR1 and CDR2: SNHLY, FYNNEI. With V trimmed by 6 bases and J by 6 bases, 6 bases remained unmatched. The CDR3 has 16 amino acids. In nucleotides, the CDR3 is TGTGCCAGCAGGCGAGGGACTAGCGGGGGGGCGGATACGCAGTATTTT. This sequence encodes CASRRGTSGGADTQYF.

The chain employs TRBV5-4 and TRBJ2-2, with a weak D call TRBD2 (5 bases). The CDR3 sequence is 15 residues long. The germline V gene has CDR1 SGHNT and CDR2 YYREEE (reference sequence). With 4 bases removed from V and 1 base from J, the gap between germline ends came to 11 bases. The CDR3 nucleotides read TGTGCCAGCAGCCAACAAGGACTGAACACCGGGGAGCTGTTTTTT. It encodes CASSQQGLNTGELFF.

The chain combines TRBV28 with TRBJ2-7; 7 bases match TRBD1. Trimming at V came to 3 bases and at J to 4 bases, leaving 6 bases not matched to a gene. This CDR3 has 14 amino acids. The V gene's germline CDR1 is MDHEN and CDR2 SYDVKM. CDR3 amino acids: CASSFTARGYEQYF. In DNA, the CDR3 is TGTGCCAGCAGTTTTACAGCCAGGGGGTACGAGCAGTACTTC.

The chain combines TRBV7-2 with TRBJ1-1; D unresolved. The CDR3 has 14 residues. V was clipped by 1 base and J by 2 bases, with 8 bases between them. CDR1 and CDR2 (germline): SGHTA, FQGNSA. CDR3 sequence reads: CASSLGPSNTEAFF. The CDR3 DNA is TGTGCCAGCAGCTTAGGGCCAAGTAACACTGAAGCTTTCTTT.

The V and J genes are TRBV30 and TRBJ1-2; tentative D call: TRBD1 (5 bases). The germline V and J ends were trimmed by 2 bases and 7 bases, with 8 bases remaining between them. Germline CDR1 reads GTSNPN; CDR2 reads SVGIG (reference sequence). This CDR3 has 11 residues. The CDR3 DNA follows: TGTGCCTGGAGTCCCGGGGGTGGCTACACCTTC. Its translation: CAWSPGGGYTF.

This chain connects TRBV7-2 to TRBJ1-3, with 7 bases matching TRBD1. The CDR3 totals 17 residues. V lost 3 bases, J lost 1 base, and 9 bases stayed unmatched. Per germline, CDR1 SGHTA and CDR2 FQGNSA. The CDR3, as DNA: TGTGCCAGCAGCTTGCAGGGGGGTTTTGGATCTGGAAACACCATATATTTT. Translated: CASSLQGGFGSGNTIYF.

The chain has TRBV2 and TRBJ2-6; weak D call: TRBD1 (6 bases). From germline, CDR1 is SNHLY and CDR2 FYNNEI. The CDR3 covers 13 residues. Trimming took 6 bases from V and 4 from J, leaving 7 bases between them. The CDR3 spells CASRGGGANVLTF. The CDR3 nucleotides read TGTGCCAGCAGAGGGGGAGGGGCCAACGTCCTGACTTTC.

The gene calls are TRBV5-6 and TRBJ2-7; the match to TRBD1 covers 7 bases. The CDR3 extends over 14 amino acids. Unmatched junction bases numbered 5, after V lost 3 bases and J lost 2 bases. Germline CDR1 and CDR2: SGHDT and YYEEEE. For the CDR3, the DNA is TGTGCCAGCAGCTGGGGACAGCCAGCCTACGAGCAGTACTTC. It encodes CASSWGQPAYEQYF.

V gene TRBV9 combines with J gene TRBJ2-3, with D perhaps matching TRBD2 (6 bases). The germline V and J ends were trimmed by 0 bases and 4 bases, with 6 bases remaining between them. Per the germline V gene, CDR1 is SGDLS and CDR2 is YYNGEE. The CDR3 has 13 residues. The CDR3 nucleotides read TGTGCCAGCAGCGTAGGGAGGGCAGATACGCAGTATTTT. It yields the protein CASSVGRADTQYF.

CDR3 nucleotide sequence: TGCGCCAGCAACTTGGACATTCAAGAGACCCAGTACTTC. This encodes CASNLDIQETQYF. J is TRBJ2-5 and V is TRBV10-2, with D maybe TRBD1 (5 bases). Germline CDR1 and CDR2: WSHSY and SAAADI. V was shortened by 7 bases and J by 2 bases, with 11 bases between the two germline ends. This CDR3 region has 13 residues.

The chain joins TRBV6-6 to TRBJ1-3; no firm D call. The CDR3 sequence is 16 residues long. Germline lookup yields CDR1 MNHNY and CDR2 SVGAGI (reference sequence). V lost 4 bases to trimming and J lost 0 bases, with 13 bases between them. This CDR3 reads CASSSIPYGSGNTIYF. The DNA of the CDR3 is TGTGCCAGCAGTTCTATTCCGTACGGCTCTGGAAACACCATATATTTT.

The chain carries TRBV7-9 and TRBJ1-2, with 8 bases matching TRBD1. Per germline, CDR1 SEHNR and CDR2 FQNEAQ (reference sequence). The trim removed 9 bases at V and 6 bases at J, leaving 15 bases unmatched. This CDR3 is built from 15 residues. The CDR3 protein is CASTKDRVVLNGYTF. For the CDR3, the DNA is TGTGCCAGTACCAAGGACAGGGTTGTCTTGAATGGCTACACCTTC.

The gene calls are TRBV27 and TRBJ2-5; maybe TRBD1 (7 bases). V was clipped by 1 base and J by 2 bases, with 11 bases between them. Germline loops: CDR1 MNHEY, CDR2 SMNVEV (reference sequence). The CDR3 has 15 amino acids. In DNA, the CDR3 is TGTGCCAGCAGTTTATTGCAGGGGGGTCAAGAGACCCAGTACTTC. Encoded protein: CASSLLQGGQETQYF.

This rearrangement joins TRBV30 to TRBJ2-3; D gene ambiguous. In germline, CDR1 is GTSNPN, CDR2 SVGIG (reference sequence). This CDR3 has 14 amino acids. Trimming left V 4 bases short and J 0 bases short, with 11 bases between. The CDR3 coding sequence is TGTGCCTGGAATCCGGGTCCTAGCACAGATACGCAGTATTTT. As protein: CAWNPGPSTDTQYF.

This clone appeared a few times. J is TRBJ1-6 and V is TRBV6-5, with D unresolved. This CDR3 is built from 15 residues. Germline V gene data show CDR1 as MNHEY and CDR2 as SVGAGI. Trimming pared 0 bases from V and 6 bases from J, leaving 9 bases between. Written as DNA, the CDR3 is TGTGCCAGCAGTTACTCACCGGGAGGTAATTCACCCCTCCACTTT. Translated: CASSYSPGGNSPLHF.

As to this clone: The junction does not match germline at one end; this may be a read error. CDR3 coding DNA: TGTGCCAGCACCTTGCCCCGACTAGCGGAGGGGGGGGACCAGTTCTTC. Translating gives CASTLPRLAEGGDQFF. The V gene is TRBV5-5, the J gene TRBJ2-1; 9 bases line up with TRBD2. The CDR3 length is 16 residues. Germline values: CDR1 SGHKS, CDR2 YYEKEE (reference sequence).

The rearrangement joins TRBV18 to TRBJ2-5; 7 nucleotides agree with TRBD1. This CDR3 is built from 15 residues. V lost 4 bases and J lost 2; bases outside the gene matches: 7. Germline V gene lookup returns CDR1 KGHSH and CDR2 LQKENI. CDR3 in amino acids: CASSLFQGEQETQYF. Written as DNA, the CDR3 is TGTGCCAGCTCACTCTTCCAGGGGGAGCAAGAGACCCAGTACTTC. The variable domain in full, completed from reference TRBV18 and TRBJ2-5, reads NAGVMQNPRHLVRRRGQEARLRCSPMKGHSHVYWYRQLPEEGLKFMVYLQKENIIDESGMPKERFSAEFPKEGPSILRIQQVVRGDSAAYFCASSLFQGEQETQYFGPGTRLLVL.

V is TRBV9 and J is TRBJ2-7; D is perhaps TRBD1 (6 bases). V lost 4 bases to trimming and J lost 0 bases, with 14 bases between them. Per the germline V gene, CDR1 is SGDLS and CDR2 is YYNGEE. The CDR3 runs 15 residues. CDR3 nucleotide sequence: TGTGCCAGCAGCCTATCGGCGGACAGCTCCTACGAGCAGTACTTC. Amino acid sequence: CASSLSADSSYEQYF.

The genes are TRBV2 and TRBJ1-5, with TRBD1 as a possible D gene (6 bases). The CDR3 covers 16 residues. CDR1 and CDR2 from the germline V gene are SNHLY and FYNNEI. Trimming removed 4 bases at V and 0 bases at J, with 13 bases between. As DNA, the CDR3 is TGTGCCAGCAGTGTCGACAGGCAGTATAGCAATCAGCCCCAGCATTTT. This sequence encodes CASSVDRQYSNQPQHF. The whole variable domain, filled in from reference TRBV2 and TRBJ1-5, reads EPEVTQTPSHQVTQMGQEVILRCVPISNHLYFYWYRQILGQKVEFLVSFYNNEISEKSEIFDDQFSVERPDGSNFTLKIRSTKLEDSAMYFCASSVDRQYSNQPQHFGDGTRLSIL.

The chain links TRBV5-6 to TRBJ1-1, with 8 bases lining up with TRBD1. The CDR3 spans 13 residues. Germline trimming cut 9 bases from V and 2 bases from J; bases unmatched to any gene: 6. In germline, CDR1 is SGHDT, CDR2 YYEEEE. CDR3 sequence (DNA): TGTGCCACCAGGACAGGGATCAACACTGAAGCTTTCTTT. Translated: CATRTGINTEAFF. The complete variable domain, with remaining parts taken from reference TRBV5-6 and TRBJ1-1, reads DAGVTQSPTHLIKTRGQQVTLRCSPKSGHDTVSWYQQALGQGPQFIFQYYEEEERQRGNFPDRFSGHQFPNYSSELNVNALLLGDSALYLCATRTGINTEAFFGQGTRLTVV.

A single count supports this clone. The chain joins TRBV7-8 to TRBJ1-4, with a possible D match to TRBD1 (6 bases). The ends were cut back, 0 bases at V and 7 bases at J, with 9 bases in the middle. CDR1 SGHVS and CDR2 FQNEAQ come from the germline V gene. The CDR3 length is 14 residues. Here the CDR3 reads CASSLAPGVEKLFF. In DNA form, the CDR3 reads TGTGCCAGCAGCTTAGCGCCAGGGGTTGAAAAACTGTTTTTT.

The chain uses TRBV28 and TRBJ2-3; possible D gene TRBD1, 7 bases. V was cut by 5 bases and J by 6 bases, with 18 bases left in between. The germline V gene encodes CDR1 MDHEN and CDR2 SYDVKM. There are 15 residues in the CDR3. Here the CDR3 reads CASSPTLTGRDTQYF. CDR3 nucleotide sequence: TGTGCCAGCAGTCCGACCCTGACAGGGAGGGATACGCAGTATTTT.

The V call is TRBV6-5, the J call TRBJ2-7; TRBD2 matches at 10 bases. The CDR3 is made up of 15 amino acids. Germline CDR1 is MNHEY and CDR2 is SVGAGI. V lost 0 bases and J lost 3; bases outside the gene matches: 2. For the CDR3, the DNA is TGTGCCAGCAGTTACTCGACTAGCGGGTTCTACGAGCAGTACTTC. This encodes CASSYSTSGFYEQYF.

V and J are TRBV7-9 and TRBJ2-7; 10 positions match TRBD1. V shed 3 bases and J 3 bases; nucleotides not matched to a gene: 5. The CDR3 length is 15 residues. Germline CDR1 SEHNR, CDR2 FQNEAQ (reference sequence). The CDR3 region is CASSFVDRGVYEQYF. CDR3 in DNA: TGTGCCAGCAGCTTCGTGGACAGGGGGGTCTACGAGCAGTACTTC.

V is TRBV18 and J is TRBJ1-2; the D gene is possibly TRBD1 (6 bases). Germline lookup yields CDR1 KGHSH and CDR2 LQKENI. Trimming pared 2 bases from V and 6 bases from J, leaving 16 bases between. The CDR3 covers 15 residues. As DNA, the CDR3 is TGTGCCAGCTCACCAAGAAATTCGGCAGGGGATGGCTACACCTTC. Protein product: CASSPRNSAGDGYTF.

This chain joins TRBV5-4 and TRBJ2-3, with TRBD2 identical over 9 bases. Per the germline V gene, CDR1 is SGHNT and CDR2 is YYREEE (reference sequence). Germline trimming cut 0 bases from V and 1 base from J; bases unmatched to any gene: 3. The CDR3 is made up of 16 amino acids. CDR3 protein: CASSLVASGGTDTQYF. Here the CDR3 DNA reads TGTGCCAGCAGCTTGGTGGCTAGCGGGGGCACAGATACGCAGTATTTT.